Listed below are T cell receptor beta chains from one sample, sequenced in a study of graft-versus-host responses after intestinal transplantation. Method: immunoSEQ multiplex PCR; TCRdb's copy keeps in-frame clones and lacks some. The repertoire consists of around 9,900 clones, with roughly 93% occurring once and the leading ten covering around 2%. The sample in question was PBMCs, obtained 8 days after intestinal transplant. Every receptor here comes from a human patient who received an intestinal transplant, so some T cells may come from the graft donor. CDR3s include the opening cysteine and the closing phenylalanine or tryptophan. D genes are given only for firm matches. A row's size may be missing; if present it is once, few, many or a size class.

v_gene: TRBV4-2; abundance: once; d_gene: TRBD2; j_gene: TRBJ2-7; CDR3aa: CASSQDGVAGKYEQYF; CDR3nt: TGTGCCAGCAGCCAAGATGGGGTAGCGGGAAAGTACGAGCAGTACTTC
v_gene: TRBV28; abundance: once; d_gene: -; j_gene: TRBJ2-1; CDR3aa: CASSPDWDNEQFF; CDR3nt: TGTGCCAGCAGTCCCGACTGGGACAATGAGCAGTTCTTC
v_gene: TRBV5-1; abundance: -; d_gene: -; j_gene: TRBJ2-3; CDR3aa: CASSVVGPDTQYF; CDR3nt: TGCGCCAGCAGCGTTGTCGGTCCGGATACGCAGTATTTT
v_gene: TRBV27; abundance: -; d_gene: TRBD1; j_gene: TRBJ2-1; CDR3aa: CASSSGTGGNEQFF; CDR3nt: TGTGCCAGCAGTTCCGGGACAGGGGGCAATGAGCAGTTCTTC
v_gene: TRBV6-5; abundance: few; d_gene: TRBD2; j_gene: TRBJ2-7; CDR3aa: CASSYGAGGPHEQYF; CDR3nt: TGTGCCAGCAGTTACGGTGCGGGGGGGCCCCACGAGCAGTACTTC
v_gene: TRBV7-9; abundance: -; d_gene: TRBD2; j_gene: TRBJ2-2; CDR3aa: CASSLSPGLPSGELFF; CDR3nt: TGTGCCAGCAGCTTATCACCGGGACTACCAAGCGGGGAGCTGTTTTTT
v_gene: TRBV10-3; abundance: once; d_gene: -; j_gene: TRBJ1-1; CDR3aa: CAITTTRSGTEAFF; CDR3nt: TGTGCCATCACCACAACAAGGTCGGGCACTGAAGCTTTCTTT
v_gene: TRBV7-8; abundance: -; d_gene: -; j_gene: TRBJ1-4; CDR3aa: CASSPEGGAVNEKLFF; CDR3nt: TGTGCCAGCAGCCCCGAAGGGGGGGCGGTTAATGAAAAACTGTTTTTT
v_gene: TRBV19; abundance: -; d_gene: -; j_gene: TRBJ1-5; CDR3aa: CASSIGPGRHNQPQHF; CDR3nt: TGTGCCAGTAGTATAGGACCGGGGCGGCACAATCAGCCCCAGCATTTT
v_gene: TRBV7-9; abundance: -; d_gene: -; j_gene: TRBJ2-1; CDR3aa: CASSLGLTDYNEQFF; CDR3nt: TGTGCCAGCAGCTTAGGTTTGACAGACTACAATGAGCAGTTCTTC
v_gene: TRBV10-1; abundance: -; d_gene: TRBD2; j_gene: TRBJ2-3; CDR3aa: CASSEGRLAGDTQYF; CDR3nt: TGCGCCAGCAGTGAGGGACGACTAGCGGGAGATACGCAGTATTTT
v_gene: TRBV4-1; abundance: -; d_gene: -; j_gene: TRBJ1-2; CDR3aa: CASSQARFGGYTF; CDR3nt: TGCGCCAGCAGCCAGGCGCGGTTCGGTGGCTACACCTTC
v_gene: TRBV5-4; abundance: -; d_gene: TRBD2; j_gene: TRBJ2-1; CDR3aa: CASSLRLAENNEQFF; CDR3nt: TGTGCCAGCAGCTTGAGACTAGCCGAGAACAATGAGCAGTTCTTC
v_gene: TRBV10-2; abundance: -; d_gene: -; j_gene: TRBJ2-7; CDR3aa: CASSRRPGRGINYEQYF; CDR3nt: TGCGCCAGCAGCCGACGCCCGGGACGAGGGATCAACTACGAGCAGTACTTC
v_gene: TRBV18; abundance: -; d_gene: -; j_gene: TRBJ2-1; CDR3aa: CASSPSAVPAYNEQFF; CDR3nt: TGTGCCAGCTCACCTTCGGCAGTCCCTGCCTACAATGAGCAGTTCTTC
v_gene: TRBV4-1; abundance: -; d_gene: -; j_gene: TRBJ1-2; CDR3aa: CASSQQPQGVVNYGYTF; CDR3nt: TGCGCCAGCAGCCAGCAGCCACAAGGAGTTGTTAACTATGGCTACACCTTC
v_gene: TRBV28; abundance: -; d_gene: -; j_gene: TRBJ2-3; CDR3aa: CASRHGISTDTQYF; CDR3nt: TGTGCCAGCAGACATGGGATTAGCACAGATACGCAGTATTTT
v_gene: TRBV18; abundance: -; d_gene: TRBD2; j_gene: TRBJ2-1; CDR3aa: CASSPASGRNEQFF; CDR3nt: TGTGCCAGCTCCCCCGCGAGCGGGAGGAATGAGCAGTTCTTC